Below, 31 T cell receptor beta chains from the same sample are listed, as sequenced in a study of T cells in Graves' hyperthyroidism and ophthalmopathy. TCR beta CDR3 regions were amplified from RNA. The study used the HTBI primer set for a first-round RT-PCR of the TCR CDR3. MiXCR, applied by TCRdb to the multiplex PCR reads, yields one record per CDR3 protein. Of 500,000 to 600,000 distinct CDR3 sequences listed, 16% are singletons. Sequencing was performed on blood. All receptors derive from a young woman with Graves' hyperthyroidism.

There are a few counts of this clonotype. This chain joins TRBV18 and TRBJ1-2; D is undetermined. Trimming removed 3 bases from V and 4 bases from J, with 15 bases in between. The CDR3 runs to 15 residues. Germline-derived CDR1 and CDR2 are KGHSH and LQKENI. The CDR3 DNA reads TGTGCCAGCTCACCCAGCCCCGGCGACACCTATGGCTACACCTTC. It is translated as CASSPSPGDTYGYTF.

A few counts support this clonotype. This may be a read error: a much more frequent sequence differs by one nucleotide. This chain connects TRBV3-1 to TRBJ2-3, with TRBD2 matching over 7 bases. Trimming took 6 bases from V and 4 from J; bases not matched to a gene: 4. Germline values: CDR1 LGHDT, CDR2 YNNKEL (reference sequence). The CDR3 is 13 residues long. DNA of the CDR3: TGTGCCAGCAGTCCGACTAGCCCAGATACGCAGTATTTT. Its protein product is CASSPTSPDTQYF.

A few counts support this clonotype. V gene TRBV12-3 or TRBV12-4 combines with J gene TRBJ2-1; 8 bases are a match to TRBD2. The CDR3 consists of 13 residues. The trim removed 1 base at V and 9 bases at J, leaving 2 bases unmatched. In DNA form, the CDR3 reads TGTGCCAGCAGTTTAGACCGGGAGGGTGAGCAGTTCTTC. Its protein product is CASSLDREGEQFF.

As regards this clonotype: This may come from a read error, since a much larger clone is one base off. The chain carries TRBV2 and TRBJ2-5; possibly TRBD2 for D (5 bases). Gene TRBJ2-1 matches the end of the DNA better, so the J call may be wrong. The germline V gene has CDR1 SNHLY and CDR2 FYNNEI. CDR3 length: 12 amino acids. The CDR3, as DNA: TGTGCCAGCAGACTAGTGTCAGAGACCCAGTTCTTC. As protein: CASRLVSETQFF.

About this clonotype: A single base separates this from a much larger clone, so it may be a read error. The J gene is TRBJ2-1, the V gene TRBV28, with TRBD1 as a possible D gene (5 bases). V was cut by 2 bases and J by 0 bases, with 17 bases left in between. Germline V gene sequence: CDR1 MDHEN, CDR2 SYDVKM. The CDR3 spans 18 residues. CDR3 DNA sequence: TGTGCCAGCAGTTTAAGTGACTTCTGGGGCGGCTCCTACAATGAGCAGTTCTTC. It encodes CASSLSDFWGGSYNEQFF. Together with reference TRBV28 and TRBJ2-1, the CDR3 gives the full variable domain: DVKVTQSSRYLVKRTGEKVFLECVQDMDHENMFWYRQDPGLGLRLIYFSYDVKMKEKGDIPEGYSVSREKKERFSLILESASTNQTSMYLCASSLSDFWGGSYNEQFFGPGTRLTVL.

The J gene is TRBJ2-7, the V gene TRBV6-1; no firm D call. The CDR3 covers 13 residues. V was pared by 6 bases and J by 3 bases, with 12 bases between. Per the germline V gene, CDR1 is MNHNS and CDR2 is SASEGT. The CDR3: CASSETSDYEQYF. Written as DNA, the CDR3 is TGTGCCAGCAGCGAGACGTCCGACTACGAGCAGTACTTC.

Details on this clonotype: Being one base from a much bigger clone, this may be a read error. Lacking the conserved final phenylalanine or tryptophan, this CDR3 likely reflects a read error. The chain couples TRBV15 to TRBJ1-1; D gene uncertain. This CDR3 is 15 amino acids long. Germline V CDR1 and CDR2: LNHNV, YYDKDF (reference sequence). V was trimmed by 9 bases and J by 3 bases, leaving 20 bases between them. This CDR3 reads CATKGYRTEDTEAFL. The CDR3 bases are TGTGCCACAAAAGGTTATAGGACGGAGGACACTGAAGCTTTCCTT.

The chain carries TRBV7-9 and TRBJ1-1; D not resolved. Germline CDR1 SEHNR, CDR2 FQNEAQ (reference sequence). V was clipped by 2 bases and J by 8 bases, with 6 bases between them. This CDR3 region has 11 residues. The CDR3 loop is CASSLIKEAFF. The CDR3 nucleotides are TGTGCCAGCAGCTTAATTAAAGAAGCTTTCTTT.

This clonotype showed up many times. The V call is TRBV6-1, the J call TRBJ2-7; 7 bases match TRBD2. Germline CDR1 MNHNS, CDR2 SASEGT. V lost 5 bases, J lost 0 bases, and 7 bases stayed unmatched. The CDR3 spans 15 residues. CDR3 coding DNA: TGTGCCAGCAGTTATTTGCTAGCGGTCTCCTACGAGCAGTACTTC. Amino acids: CASSYLLAVSYEQYF.

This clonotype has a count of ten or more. CDR3 coding DNA: TGTGCCAGCAGCTTAGGAGGGGGTACCTACGAGCAGTACTTC. Its translation is CASSLGGGTYEQYF. This chain uses TRBV11-2 with TRBJ2-7; perhaps TRBD1 as D (6 bases). Between the trimmed V and J ends, which lost 1 base and 2 bases, there was a span of 9 bases. CDR1 is SGHAT and CDR2 is FQNNGV in the germline V gene. The CDR3 contains 14 residues.

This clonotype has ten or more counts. CDR3 loop: CASSYLTEAFF. Written as DNA, the CDR3 is TGTGCCAGCTCCTATCTCACTGAAGCTTTCTTT. The chain joins TRBV6-2 or TRBV6-3 to TRBJ1-1; D gene uncertain. Trimming pared 8 bases from V and 4 bases from J, leaving 8 bases between. CDR1 and CDR2 from the germline V gene are MNHEY and SVGEGT. This CDR3 contains 11 residues.

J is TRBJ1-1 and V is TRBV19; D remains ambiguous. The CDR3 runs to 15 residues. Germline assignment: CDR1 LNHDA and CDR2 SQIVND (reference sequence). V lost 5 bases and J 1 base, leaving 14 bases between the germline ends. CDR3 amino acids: CASSLTGRPNTEAFF. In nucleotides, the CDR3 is TGTGCCAGTAGTCTTACGGGCCGACCGAACACTGAAGCTTTCTTT.

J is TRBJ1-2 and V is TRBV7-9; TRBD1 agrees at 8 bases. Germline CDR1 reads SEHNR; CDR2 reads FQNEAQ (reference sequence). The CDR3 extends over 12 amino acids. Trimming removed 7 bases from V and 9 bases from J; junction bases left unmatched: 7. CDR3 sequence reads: CASITSGGSYTF. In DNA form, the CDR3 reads TGTGCCAGCATCACATCAGGGGGCAGCTACACCTTC.

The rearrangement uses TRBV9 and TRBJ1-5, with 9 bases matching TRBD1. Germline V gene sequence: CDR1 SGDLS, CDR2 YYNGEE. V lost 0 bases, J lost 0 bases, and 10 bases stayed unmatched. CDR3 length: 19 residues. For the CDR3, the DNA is TGTGCCAGCAGCGTAGTCTGGGACAGGGCGGGGGTTAGCAATCAGCCCCAGCATTTT. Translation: CASSVVWDRAGVSNQPQHF.

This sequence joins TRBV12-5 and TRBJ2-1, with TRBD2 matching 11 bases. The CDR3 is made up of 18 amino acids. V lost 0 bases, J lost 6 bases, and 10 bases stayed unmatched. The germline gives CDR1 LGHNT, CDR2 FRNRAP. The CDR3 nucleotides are TGTGCTAGTGGTTTGGTACTCGGTAGCGGGGGGGTGGGCAATGAGCAGTTCTTC. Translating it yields CASGLVLGSGGVGNEQFF.

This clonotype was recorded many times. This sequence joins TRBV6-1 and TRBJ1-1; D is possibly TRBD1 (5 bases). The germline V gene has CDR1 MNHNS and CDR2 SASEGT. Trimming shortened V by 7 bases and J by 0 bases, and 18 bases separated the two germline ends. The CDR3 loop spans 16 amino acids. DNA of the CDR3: TGTGCCAGCACCCAGGGCGGGTTGGGCATGAACACTGAAGCTTTCTTT. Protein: CASTQGGLGMNTEAFF.

The CDR3 coding sequence is TGTGCCAGCAGCTTGGGGGGGGTTGGCAATTCACCCCTCCACTTT. Amino acid sequence: CASSLGGVGNSPLHF. J is TRBJ1-6 and V is TRBV5-4; weak D call: TRBD1 (5 bases). V was pared by 0 bases and J by 7 bases, with 11 bases between. Looked up from germline, CDR1 is SGHNT and CDR2 is YYREEE (reference sequence). The CDR3 totals 15 residues.

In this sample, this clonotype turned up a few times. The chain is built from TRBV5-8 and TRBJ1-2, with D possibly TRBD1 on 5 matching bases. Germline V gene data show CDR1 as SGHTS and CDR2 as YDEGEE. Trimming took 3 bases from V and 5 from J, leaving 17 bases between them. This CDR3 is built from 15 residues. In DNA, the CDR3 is TGTGCCAGCAGCTCCAACAGGAGACTATTTTATGGCTACACCTTC. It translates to CASSSNRRLFYGYTF.

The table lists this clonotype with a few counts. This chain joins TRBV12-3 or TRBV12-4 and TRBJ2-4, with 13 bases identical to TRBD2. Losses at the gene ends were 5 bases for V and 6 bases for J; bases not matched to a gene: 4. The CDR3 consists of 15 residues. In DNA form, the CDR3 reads TGTGCCAGCAGTAGGACTAGCGGGGGCCGAAACATTCAGTACTTC. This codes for CASSRTSGGRNIQYF.

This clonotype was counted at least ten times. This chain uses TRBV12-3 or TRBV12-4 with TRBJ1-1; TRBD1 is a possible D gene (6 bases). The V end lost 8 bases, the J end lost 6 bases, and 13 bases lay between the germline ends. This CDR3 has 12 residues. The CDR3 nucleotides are TGTGCCAGCGGCAGGGGACGGGCTGAAGCTTTCTTT. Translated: CASGRGRAEAFF.

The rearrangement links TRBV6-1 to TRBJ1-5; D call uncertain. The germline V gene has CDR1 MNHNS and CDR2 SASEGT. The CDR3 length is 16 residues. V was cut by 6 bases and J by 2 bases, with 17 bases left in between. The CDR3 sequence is CASSRWSGNGNQPQHF. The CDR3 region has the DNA TGTGCCAGCAGCCGCTGGAGTGGAAATGGCAATCAGCCCCAGCATTTT.

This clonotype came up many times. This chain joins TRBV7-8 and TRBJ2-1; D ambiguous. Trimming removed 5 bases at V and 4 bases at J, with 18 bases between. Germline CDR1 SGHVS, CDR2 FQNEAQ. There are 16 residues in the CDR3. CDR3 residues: CASSLVSRKVYNEQFF. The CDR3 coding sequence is TGTGCCAGCAGCCTAGTTAGTCGTAAAGTTTACAATGAGCAGTTCTTC.

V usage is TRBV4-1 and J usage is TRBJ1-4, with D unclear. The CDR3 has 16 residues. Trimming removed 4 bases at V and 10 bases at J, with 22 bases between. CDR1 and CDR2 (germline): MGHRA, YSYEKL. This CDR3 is CASSLPKGASMGKLFF. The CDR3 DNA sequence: TGCGCCAGCAGCCTCCCTAAGGGAGCGAGTATGGGAAAACTGTTTTTT.

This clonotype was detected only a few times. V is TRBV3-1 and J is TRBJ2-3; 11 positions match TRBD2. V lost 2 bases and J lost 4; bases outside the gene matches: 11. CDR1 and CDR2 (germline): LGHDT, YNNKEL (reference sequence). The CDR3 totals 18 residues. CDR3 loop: CASSQNLGTSGGADTQYF. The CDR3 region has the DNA TGTGCCAGCAGCCAAAATCTCGGGACTAGCGGAGGGGCAGATACGCAGTATTTT.

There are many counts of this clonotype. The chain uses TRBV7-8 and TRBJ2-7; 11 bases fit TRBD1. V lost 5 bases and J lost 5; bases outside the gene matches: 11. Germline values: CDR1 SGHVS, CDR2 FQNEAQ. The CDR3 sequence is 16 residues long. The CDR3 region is CASSPRTGTGGNEQYF. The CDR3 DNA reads TGTGCCAGCAGCCCACGAACCGGGACAGGGGGAAACGAGCAGTACTTC.

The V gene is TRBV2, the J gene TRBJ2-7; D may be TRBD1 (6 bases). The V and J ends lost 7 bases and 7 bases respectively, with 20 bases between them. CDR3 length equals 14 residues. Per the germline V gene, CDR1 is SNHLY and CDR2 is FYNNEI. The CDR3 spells CASTNGLGGLEQYF. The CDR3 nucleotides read TGTGCCAGCACCAACGGACTTGGGGGCCTTGAGCAGTACTTC.

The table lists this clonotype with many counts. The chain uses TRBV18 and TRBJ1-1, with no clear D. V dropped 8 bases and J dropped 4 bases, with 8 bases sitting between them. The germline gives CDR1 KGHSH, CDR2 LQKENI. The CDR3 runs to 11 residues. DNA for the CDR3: TGTGCCAGCAGCCCCGGCACTGAAGCTTTCTTT. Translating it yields CASSPGTEAFF.

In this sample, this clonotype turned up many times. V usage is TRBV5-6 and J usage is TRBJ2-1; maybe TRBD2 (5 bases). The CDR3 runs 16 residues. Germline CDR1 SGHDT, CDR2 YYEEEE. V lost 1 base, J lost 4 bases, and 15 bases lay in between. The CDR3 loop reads CASSLFRLEGYNEQFF. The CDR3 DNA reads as TGTGCCAGCAGCTTGTTTCGGCTAGAGGGTTACAATGAGCAGTTCTTC. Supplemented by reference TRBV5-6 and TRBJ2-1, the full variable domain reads DAGVTQSPTHLIKTRGQQVTLRCSPKSGHDTVSWYQQALGQGPQFIFQYYEEEERQRGNFPDRFSGHQFPNYSSELNVNALLLGDSALYLCASSLFRLEGYNEQFFGPGTRLTVL.

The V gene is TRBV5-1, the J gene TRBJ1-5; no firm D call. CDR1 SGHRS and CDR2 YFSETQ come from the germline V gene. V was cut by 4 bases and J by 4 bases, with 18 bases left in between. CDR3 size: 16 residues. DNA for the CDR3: TGCGCCAGCAGCCGTCTTTCTCCCAAAGGGAATCAGCCCCAGCATTTT. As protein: CASSRLSPKGNQPQHF.

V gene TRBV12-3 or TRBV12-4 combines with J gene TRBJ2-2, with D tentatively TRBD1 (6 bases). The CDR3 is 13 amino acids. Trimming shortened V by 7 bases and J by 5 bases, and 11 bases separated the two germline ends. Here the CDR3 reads CASTRQVTGELFF. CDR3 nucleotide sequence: TGTGCCAGCACAAGACAGGTTACCGGGGAGCTGTTTTTT.

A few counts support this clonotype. As DNA, the CDR3 is TGCGCCAGCAGCTTGGAGGCGGCTAGCTCCTACAATGAGCAGTTCTTC. Its protein product is CASSLEAASSYNEQFF. The chain combines TRBV5-1 with TRBJ2-1; D is ambiguous. This CDR3 spans 16 amino acids. V was clipped by 0 bases and J by 0 bases, with 10 bases between them. CDR1 is SGHRS and CDR2 is YFSETQ in the germline V gene. The whole variable domain, filled in from reference TRBV5-1 and TRBJ2-1, reads KAGVTQTPRYLIKTRGQQVTLSCSPISGHRSVSWYQQTPGQGLQFLFEYFSETQRNKGNFPGRFSGRQFSNSRSEMNVSTLELGDSALYLCASSLEAASSYNEQFFGPGTRLTVL.